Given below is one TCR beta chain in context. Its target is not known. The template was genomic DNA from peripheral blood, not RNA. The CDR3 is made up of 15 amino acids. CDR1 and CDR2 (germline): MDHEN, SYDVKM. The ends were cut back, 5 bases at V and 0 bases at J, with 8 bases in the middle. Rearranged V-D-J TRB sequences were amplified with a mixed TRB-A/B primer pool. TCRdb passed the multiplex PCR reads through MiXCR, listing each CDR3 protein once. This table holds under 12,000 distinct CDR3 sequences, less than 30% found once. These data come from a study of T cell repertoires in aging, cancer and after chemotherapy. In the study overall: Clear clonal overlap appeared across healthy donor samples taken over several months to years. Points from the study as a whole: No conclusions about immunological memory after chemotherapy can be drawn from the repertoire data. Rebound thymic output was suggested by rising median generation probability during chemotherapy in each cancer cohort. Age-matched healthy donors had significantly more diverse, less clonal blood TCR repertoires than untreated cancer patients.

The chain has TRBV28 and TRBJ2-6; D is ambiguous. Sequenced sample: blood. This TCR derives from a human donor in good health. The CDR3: CASSRPTSGANVLTF. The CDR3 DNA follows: TGTGCCAGCAGTCGACCGACCTCTGGGGCCAACGTCCTGACTTTC. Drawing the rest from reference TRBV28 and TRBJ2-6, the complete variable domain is DVKVTQSSRYLVKRTGEKVFLECVQDMDHENMFWYRQDPGLGLRLIYFSYDVKMKEKGDIPEGYSVSREKKERFSLILESASTNQTSMYLCASSRPTSGANVLTFGAGSRLTVL.